Listed here are 15 T cell receptor beta chains from one sample, sequenced in a study of cytomegalovirus exposure and HLA in healthy donors. The primer mix had 60 Vbeta and 13 Jbeta primers. Profiling relied on immunoSEQ multiplex PCR, and the TCRdb table lists in-frame clones only, not all of them. The table includes fewer than 100,000 clones, roughly 80% detected once. Sequencing was performed on PBMCs. The receptors derive from a man aged 55 to 70 in good health and CMV-seropositive.

This chain joins TRBV11-3 and TRBJ2-4, with a weak D call TRBD1 (5 bases). Germline CDR1 is SGHNT and CDR2 is YENEEA. The CDR3 is 14 residues long. Between the trimmed V and J ends, which lost 5 bases and 2 bases, there was a span of 10 bases. CDR3 DNA: TGTGCCAGCAGCCACGTGGGGCCCAAAAACATTCAGTACTTC. Residues: CASSHVGPKNIQYF.

This chain uses TRBV5-1 with TRBJ2-7, with a possible D match to TRBD1 (6 bases). The V end was cut by 0 bases, the J end by 4 bases, with 11 bases between. CDR3 size: 14 residues. Germline CDR1 and CDR2: SGHRS and YFSETQ. The CDR3 region is CASSLEGTPYEQYF. The CDR3 nucleotides are TGCGCCAGCAGCTTGGAAGGGACACCATACGAGCAGTACTTC.

The gene calls are TRBV4-2 and TRBJ2-7, with 8 nucleotides matching TRBD1. V lost 1 base to trimming and J lost 3 bases; unmatched junction nucleotides: 5. From germline, CDR1 is LGHNA and CDR2 YNFKEQ. The CDR3 is made up of 15 amino acids. The CDR3 sequence is CASSQATGTGYEQYF. CDR3 sequence (DNA): TGTGCCAGCAGCCAAGCGACCGGGACAGGCTACGAGCAGTACTTC.

The V gene is TRBV2, the J gene TRBJ1-2; 8 bases map to TRBD1. Trimming removed 5 bases from V and 4 bases from J; junction bases left unmatched: 3. The germline CDR1 and CDR2 sequences are SNHLY and FYNNEI. There are 13 residues in the CDR3. The DNA for the CDR3 is TGTGCCAGCAGTCCTACAGGGGGCTATGGCTACACCTTC. This gives the protein CASSPTGGYGYTF.

Of note for this clone: One junction end does not reproduce the germline sequence, and a read error may be involved. The rearrangement joins TRBV20-1 to TRBJ2-1; D remains unclear. This CDR3 region has 11 residues. In germline, CDR1 is DFQATT, CDR2 SNEGSKA (reference sequence). The CDR3, as DNA: TGCAGTGCTCATTCGACGGCCTACAGAATCTTC. Protein product: CSAHSTAYRIF.

This clone has just one count. V is TRBV6-1 and J is TRBJ1-2, with 7 bases that match TRBD1. The length of the CDR3 is 14 residues. The germline V gene has CDR1 MNHNS and CDR2 SASEGT. V lost 5 bases, J lost 6 bases, and 9 bases stayed unmatched. The DNA for the CDR3 is TGTGCCAGCAGTTCTACAGGGGCGTACGATGGCTACACCTTC. This gives the protein CASSSTGAYDGYTF.

This chain joins TRBV10-2 and TRBJ2-1; TRBD2 matches 9 bases. J was trimmed by 3 bases and V by 2 bases; bases with no gene match: 8. CDR1 and CDR2 (germline): WSHSY, SAAADI. The CDR3 is 17 residues long. CDR3 nucleotide sequence: TGCGCCAGCAGTGAGGAGGAGTGGCGGGGGGGCTACAATGAGCAGTTCTTC. Its translation: CASSEEEWRGGYNEQFF.

The chain has TRBV28 and TRBJ2-3, with TRBD1 as a possible D gene (6 bases). The CDR3 consists of 14 residues. Germline CDR1 MDHEN, CDR2 SYDVKM. Trimming removed 10 bases at V and 6 bases at J, with 20 bases between. The CDR3 sequence: CATVGSGTRDTQYF. CDR3 DNA: TGTGCCACTGTGGGTTCCGGGACACGGGATACGCAGTATTTT.

Note on this clone: One junction end does not reproduce the germline sequence, and a read error may be involved. The chain joins TRBV7-9 to TRBJ2-3; 8 positions agree with TRBD1. In germline, CDR1 is SEHNR, CDR2 FQNEAQ (reference sequence). The CDR3 has 16 amino acids. The CDR3 DNA reads TGTTCCAGCAGCTCACGGACAGGGCGGAGCACAGATACGCAGTATTTT. As protein: CSSSSRTGRSTDTQYF.

V and J are TRBV6-1 and TRBJ1-4; 9 bases are shared with TRBD1. With V trimmed by 8 bases and J by 7 bases, 2 bases remained unmatched. The germline gives CDR1 MNHNS, CDR2 SASEGT. The CDR3 is 12 amino acids. In DNA, the CDR3 is TGTGCCAGCGGGACAGGGAGTGAAAAACTGTTTTTT. This codes for CASGTGSEKLFF.

This clone was observed once. J is TRBJ2-1 and V is TRBV15; 16 bases are a match to TRBD2. The V segment lost 2 bases and the J segment 10 bases; nucleotides outside the gene matches: 2. CDR3 length equals 15 residues. The germline gives CDR1 LNHNV, CDR2 YYDKDF (reference sequence). CDR3 protein: CATSRRGLAGGEQFF. CDR3 in DNA: TGTGCCACCAGCAGACGGGGACTAGCGGGAGGGGAGCAGTTCTTC.

V and J are TRBV6-4 and TRBJ1-1; D is undetermined. The ends were cut back, 6 bases at V and 4 bases at J, with 9 bases in the middle. This CDR3 has 12 amino acids. Germline values: CDR1 MRHNA, CDR2 SNTAGT. CDR3 bases: TGTGCCAGCAGGACATGGCCCACTGAAGCTTTCTTT. This gives the protein CASRTWPTEAFF.

The chain couples TRBV11-1 to TRBJ2-7; D may be TRBD1 (5 bases). The V gene lost 4 bases and the J gene lost 3 bases, with 13 bases spanning the gap. Germline V gives CDR1 SGHAT, CDR2 FQDESV (reference sequence). This CDR3 has 14 amino acids. Written as DNA, the CDR3 is TGTGCCAGCAGCTCCTTTGGACACGACTACGAGCAGTACTTC. It encodes CASSSFGHDYEQYF.

This clone was counted between two and nine times. This chain joins TRBV5-8 and TRBJ2-5; the match to TRBD1 covers 9 bases. CDR3 length equals 16 residues. V was pared by 5 bases and J by 4 bases, with 12 bases of the junction left unmatched. The germline gives CDR1 SGHTS, CDR2 YDEGEE. The CDR3 reads CASSGGTGLLSETQYF. The CDR3 DNA reads as TGTGCCAGCAGTGGAGGGACAGGGCTCCTGTCAGAGACCCAGTACTTC.

This chain uses TRBV19 with TRBJ2-1, with a possible D match to TRBD1 (5 bases). The CDR3 runs to 13 residues. Trimming pared 5 bases from V and 6 bases from J, leaving 11 bases between. CDR1 is LNHDA, CDR2 SQIVND, per germline (reference sequence). CDR3 coding DNA: TGTGCCAGTAGTGTGACAGTCCCCAATGAGCAGTTCTTC. It translates to CASSVTVPNEQFF. Filled out from reference TRBV19 and TRBJ2-1, the complete variable domain reads DGGITQSPKYLFRKEGQNVTLSCEQNLNHDAMYWYRQDPGQGLRLIYYSQIVNDFQKGDIAEGYSVSREKKESFPLTVTSAQKNPTAFYLCASSVTVPNEQFFGPGTRLTVL.